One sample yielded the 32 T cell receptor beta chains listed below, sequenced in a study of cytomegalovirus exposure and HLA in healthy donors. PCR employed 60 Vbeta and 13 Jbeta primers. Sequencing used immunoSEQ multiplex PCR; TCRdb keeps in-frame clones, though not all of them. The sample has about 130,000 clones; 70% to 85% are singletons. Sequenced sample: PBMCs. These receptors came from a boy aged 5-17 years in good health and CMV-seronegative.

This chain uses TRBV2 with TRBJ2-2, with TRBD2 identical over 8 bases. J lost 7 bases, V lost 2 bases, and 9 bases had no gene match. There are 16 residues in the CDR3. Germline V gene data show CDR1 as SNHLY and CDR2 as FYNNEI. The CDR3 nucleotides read TGTGCCAGCAGTGAATCGGGAGGGCCTATAAACGGGGAGCTGTTTTTT. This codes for CASSESGGPINGELFF. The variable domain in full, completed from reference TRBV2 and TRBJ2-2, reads EPEVTQTPSHQVTQMGQEVILRCVPISNHLYFYWYRQILGQKVEFLVSFYNNEISEKSEIFDDQFSVERPDGSNFTLKIRSTKLEDSAMYFCASSESGGPINGELFFGEGSRLTVL.

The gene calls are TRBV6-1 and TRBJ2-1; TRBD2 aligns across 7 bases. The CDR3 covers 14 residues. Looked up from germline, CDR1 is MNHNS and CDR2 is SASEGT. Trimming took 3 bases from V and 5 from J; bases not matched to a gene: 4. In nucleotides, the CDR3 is TGTGCCAGCAGTGAGGGGGAGGGGCACAATGAGCAGTTCTTC. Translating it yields CASSEGEGHNEQFF.

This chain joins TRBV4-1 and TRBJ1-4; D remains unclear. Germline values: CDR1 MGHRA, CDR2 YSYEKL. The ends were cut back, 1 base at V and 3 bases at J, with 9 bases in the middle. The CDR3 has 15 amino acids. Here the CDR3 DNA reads TGCGCCAGCAGCCAAGGGAGGGCTCCTAATGAAAAACTGTTTTTT. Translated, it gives CASSQGRAPNEKLFF.

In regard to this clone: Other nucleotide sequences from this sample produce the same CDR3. The CDR3 loop reads CACSGQRAYNEQFF. DNA of the CDR3: TGTGCCTGTTCCGGCCAGCGGGCCTACAATGAGCAGTTCTTC. The chain combines TRBV30 with TRBJ2-1; TRBD2 is a possible D gene (6 bases). CDR1 is GTSNPN and CDR2 is SVGIG in the germline V gene (reference sequence). The CDR3 contains 14 residues. V gave up 6 bases and J gave up 2 bases, with 14 bases separating them.

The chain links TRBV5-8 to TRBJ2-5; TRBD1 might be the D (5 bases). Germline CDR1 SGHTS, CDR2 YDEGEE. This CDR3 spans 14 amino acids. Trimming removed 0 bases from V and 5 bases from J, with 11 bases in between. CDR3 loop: CASSLDRPEETQYF. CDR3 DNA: TGTGCCAGCAGCTTGGACAGGCCTGAGGAGACCCAGTACTTC.

CDR3 residues: CSVDTWREGYEQYF. CDR3 DNA: TGCAGCGTTGATACGTGGCGGGAGGGTTACGAGCAGTACTTC. The genes are TRBV29-1 and TRBJ2-7; TRBD2 matches at 9 bases. This CDR3 comprises 14 residues. After removal of 3 bases from V and 4 bases from J, the junction contained 7 bases not matched to a gene. Germline V gene data show CDR1 as SQVTM and CDR2 as ANQGSEA.

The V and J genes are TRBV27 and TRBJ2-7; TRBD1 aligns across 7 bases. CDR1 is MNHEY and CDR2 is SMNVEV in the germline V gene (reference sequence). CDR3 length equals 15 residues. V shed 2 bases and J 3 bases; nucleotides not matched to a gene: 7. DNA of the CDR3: TGTGCCAGCAGTTTAATGTCAGGGGGAAGCTACGAGCAGTACTTC. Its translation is CASSLMSGGSYEQYF.

The chain's CDR3 is CASSTLAGAGNEQFF. CDR3 nucleotides: TGTGCCAGCAGCACACTAGCGGGAGCTGGCAATGAGCAGTTCTTC. The chain employs TRBV11-2 and TRBJ2-1, with 11 bases lining up with TRBD2. The CDR3 is made up of 15 amino acids. After removal of 5 bases from V and 6 bases from J, the junction contained 6 bases not matched to a gene. CDR1 is SGHAT and CDR2 is FQNNGV in the germline V gene.

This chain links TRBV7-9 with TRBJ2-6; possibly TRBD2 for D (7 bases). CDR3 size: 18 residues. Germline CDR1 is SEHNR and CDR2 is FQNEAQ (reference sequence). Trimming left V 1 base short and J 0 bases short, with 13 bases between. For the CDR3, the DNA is TGTGCCAGCAGCTTAGATGGGGGGGCCCTCTCTGGGGCCAACGTCCTGACTTTC. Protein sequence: CASSLDGGALSGANVLTF. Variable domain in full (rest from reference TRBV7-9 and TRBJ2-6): DTGVSQNPRHKITKRGQNVTFRCDPISEHNRLYWYRQTLGQGPEFLTYFQNEAQLEKSRLLSDRFSAERPKGSFSTLEIQRTEQGDSAMYLCASSLDGGALSGANVLTFGAGSRLTVL.

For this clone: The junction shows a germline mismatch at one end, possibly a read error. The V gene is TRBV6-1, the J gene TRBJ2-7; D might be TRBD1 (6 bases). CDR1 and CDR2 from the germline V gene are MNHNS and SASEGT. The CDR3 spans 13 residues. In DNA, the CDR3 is TGTGCCAGCCGTGACTACAGGGCGGACGAGCAGTACTTC. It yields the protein CASRDYRADEQYF.

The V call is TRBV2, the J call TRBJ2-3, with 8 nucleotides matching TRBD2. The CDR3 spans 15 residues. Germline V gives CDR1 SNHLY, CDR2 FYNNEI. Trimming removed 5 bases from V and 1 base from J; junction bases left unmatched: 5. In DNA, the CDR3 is TGTGCCAGCAGTCCCCAGACTAGCGGCACAGATACGCAGTATTTT. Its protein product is CASSPQTSGTDTQYF.

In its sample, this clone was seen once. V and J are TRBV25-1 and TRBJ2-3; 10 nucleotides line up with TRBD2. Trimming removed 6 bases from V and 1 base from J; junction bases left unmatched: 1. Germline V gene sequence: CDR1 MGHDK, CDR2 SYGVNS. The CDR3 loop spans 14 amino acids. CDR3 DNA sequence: TGTGCCAGCAGCGGGACTAGCGGCACAGATACGCAGTATTTT. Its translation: CASSGTSGTDTQYF.

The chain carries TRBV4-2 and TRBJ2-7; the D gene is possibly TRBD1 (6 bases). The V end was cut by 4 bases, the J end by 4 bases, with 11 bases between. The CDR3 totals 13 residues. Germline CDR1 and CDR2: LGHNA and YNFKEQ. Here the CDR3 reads CASSPGQMYEQYF. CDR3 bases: TGTGCCAGCAGCCCAGGACAGATGTACGAGCAGTACTTC.

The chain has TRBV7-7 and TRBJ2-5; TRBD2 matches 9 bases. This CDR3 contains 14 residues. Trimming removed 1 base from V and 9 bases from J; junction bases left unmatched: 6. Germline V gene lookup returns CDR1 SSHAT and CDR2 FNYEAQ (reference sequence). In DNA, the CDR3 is TGTGCCAGCAGCTTAGTTCCTAGCGGGAAGGCCCAGTACTTC. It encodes CASSLVPSGKAQYF.

This CDR3 is CASSSRTSGEGLTDTQYF. The DNA of the CDR3 is TGCGCCAGCAGCTCCCGGACTAGCGGGGAGGGTCTCACAGATACGCAGTATTTT. The gene calls are TRBV5-1 and TRBJ2-3; 12 bases are shared with TRBD2. The J segment lost 2 bases and the V segment lost 3 bases, leaving 10 bases of the junction unmatched. CDR1 and CDR2 from the germline V gene are SGHRS and YFSETQ. The CDR3 is 18 amino acids.

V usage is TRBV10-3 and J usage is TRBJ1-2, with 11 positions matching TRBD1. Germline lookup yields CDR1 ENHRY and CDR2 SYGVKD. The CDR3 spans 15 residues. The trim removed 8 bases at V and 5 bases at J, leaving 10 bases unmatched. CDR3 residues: CAILETGQGVYGYTF. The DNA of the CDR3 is TGTGCCATCCTCGAAACGGGACAGGGGGTTTATGGCTACACCTTC.

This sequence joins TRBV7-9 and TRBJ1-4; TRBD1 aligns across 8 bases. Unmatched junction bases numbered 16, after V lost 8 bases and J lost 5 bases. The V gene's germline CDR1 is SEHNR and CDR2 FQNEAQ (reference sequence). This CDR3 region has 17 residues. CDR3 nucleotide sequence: TGTGCCAGCTCAATCCGAATCCGGGACAGGTACAATGAAAAACTGTTTTTT. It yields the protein CASSIRIRDRYNEKLFF.

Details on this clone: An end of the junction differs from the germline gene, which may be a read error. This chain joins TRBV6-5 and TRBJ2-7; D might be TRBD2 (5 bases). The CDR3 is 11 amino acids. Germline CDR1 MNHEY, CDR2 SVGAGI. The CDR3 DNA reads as TGTGCCAGCACGGGATCCTACGTGCAGTACTTC. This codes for CASTGSYVQYF.

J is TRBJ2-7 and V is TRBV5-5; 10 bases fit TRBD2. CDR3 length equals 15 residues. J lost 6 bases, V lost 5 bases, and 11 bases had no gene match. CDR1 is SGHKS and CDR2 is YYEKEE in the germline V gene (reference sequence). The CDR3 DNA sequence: TGTGCCAGCAGGCCGGGACTAGCGATTCTGGGCGAGCAGTACTTC. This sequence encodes CASRPGLAILGEQYF.

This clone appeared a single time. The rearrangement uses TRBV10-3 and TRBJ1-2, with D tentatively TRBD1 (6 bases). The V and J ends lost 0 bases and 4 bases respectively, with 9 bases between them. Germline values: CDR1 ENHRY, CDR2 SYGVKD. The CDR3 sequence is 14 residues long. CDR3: CAISESQGGYGYTF. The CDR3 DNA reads TGTGCCATCAGTGAGTCACAGGGCGGCTATGGCTACACCTTC.

CDR3 sequence: CASRSIGQTYEQYF. CDR3 DNA: TGCGCCAGCCGCTCCATTGGACAGACCTACGAGCAGTACTTC. The chain combines TRBV5-1 with TRBJ2-7; D may be TRBD1 (6 bases). V lost 7 bases and J 2 bases, leaving 16 bases between the germline ends. The length of the CDR3 is 14 residues. Germline V gene sequence: CDR1 SGHRS, CDR2 YFSETQ.

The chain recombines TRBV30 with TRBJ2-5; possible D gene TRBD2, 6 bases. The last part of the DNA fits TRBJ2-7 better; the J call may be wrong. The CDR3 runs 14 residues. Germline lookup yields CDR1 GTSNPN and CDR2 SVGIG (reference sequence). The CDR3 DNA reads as TGTGCCTGGAGTCTTGGACTAAAGGACTACGAGCAGTACTTC. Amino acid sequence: CAWSLGLKDYEQYF.

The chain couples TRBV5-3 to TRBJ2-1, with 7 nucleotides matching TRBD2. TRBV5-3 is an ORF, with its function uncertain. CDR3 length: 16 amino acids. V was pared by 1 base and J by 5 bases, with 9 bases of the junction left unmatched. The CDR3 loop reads CARSLLPTRGDNEQFF. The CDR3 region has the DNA TGTGCCAGAAGCTTGCTCCCGACCCGGGGGGACAATGAGCAGTTCTTC.

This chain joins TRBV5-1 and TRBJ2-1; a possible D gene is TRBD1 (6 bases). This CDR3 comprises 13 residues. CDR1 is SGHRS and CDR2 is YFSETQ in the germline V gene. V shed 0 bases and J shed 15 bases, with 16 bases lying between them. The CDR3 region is CASSLENSRTVFF. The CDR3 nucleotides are TGCGCCAGCAGCTTGGAAAACTCCCGGACAGTGTTCTTC.

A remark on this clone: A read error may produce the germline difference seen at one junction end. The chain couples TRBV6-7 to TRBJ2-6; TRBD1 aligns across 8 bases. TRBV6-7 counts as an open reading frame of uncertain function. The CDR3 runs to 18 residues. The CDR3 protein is CASRDRDRWNSEANVLTF. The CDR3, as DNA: TGTGCCAGCAGAGACAGGGACAGGTGGAATTCTGAGGCCAACGTCCTGACTTTC.

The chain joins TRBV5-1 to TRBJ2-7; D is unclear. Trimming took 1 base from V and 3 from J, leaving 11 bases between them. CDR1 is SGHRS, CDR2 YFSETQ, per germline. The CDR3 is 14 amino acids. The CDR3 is CASSLTLEIYEQYF. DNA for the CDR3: TGCGCCAGCAGCTTGACCCTAGAGATCTACGAGCAGTACTTC.

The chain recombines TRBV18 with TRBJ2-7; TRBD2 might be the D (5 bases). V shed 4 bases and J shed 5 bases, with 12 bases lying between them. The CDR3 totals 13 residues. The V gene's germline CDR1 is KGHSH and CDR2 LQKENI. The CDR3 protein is CASSLRGPDEQYF. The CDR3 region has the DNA TGTGCCAGCTCACTACGAGGGCCGGACGAGCAGTACTTC. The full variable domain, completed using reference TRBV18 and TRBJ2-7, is NAGVMQNPRHLVRRRGQEARLRCSPMKGHSHVYWYRQLPEEGLKFMVYLQKENIIDESGMPKERFSAEFPKEGPSILRIQQVVRGDSAAYFCASSLRGPDEQYFGPGTRLTVT.

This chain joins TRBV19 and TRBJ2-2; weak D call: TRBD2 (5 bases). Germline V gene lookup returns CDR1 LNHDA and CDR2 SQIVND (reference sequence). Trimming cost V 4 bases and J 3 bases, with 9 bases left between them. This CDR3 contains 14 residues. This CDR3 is CASSKGRDTGELFF. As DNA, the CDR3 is TGTGCCAGTAGTAAAGGGAGAGACACCGGGGAGCTGTTTTTT.

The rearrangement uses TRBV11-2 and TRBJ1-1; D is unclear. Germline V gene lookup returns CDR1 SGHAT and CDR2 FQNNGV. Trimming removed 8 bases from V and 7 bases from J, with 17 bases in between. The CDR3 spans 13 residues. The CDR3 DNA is TGTGCCAGCTCCTCTTCCGAGAAGAATGAAGCTTTCTTT. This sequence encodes CASSSSEKNEAFF. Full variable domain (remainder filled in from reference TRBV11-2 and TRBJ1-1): EAGVAQSPRYKIIEKRQSVAFWCNPISGHATLYWYQQILGQGPKLLIQFQNNGVVDDSQLPKDRFSAERLKGVDSTLKIQPAKLEDSAVYLCASSSSEKNEAFFGQGTRLTVV.

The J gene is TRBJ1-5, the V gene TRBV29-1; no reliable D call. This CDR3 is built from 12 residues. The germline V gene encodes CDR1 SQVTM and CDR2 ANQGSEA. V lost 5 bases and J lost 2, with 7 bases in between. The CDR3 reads CSVRQGNQPQHF. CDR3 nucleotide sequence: TGCAGCGTTCGGCAGGGCAATCAGCCCCAGCATTTT.

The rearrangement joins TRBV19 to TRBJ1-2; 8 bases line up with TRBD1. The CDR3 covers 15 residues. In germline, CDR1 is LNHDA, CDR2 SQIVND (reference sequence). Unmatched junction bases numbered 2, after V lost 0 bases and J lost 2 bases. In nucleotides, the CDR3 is TGTGCCAGTAGTATAGACAACAGGGGGAACTATGGCTACACCTTC. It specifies CASSIDNRGNYGYTF.

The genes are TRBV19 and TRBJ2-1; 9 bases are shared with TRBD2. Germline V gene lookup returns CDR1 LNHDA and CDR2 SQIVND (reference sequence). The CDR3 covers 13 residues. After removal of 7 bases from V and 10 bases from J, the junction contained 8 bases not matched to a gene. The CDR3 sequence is CASNGGRAGEQFF. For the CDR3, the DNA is TGTGCCAGTAACGGCGGGAGGGCTGGGGAGCAGTTCTTC.